These 20 T cell receptor beta chains originate from one sample sequenced in a study of cytomegalovirus exposure and HLA in healthy donors. The PCR had 60 Vbeta and 13 Jbeta primers. Some clones are missing from TCRdb's copy, which holds only in-frame ones; the method was immunoSEQ multiplex PCR. This table has approximately 81,000 clones, around 84% appearing once. The sample was PBMCs. The receptors stem from a woman in her fifties or sixties in good health and CMV-seronegative.

V gene TRBV6-5 combines with J gene TRBJ1-5; 7 bases line up with TRBD1. There are 15 residues in the CDR3. Germline CDR1 and CDR2: MNHEY and SVGAGI. J gave up 0 bases and V 6 bases, and 5 bases lay outside the gene matches. DNA of the CDR3: TGTGCCAGCAGACCCGACAGGGATAGCAATCAGCCCCAGCATTTT. Translated: CASRPDRDSNQPQHF.

This clone was counted a few times. The chain combines TRBV6-5 with TRBJ1-2; D may be TRBD1 (5 bases). Germline loops: CDR1 MNHEY, CDR2 SVGAGI. The CDR3 sequence is 15 residues long. The V gene lost 0 bases and the J gene lost 7 bases, with 15 bases spanning the gap. CDR3 bases: TGTGCCAGCAGTTACTCGAGGTCAGGGAGGGGTGGCTACACCTTC. This codes for CASSYSRSGRGGYTF.

As regards this clone: Other DNA variants within this sample encode the same CDR3. This rearrangement joins TRBV15 to TRBJ2-1; the match to TRBD2 covers 8 bases. Per the germline V gene, CDR1 is LNHNV and CDR2 is YYDKDF (reference sequence). J lost 7 bases, V lost 0 bases, and 2 bases had no gene match. The CDR3 has 14 amino acids. The CDR3 nucleotides read TGTGCCACCAGCAGAGATCGACTAGCGAATGAGCAGTTCTTC. Translated: CATSRDRLANEQFF.

The chain uses TRBV28 and TRBJ2-2; weak D call: TRBD1 (5 bases). V lost 6 bases and J 2 bases, leaving 13 bases between the germline ends. The CDR3 spans 15 residues. Germline V gene data show CDR1 as MDHEN and CDR2 as SYDVKM. The CDR3 DNA reads TGTGCCAGCAGAAGGCAGGGATTAAACACCGGGGAGCTGTTTTTT. Protein product: CASRRQGLNTGELFF.

The V gene is TRBV2, the J gene TRBJ2-7; possibly TRBD2 for D (6 bases). Germline-derived CDR1 and CDR2 are SNHLY and FYNNEI. V was clipped by 11 bases and J by 6 bases, with 20 bases between them. The CDR3 runs 13 residues. The CDR3 region is CAGHRDLASEQYF. The CDR3, as DNA: TGTGCCGGCCACCGGGACTTGGCCTCCGAGCAGTACTTC.

The chain employs TRBV7-2 and TRBJ2-1, with 8 bases fitting TRBD2. The germline CDR1 and CDR2 sequences are SGHTA and FQGNSA. V shed 5 bases and J 1 base; nucleotides not matched to a gene: 4. This CDR3 contains 15 residues. CDR3 DNA sequence: TGTGCCAGCAGCCCCAGCGGGGGTTCCTACAATGAGCAGTTCTTC. This sequence encodes CASSPSGGSYNEQFF.

Concerning this clone itself: A junction boundary mismatches the germline segment, possibly from a read error. Other DNA sequences within the sample encode an identical CDR3. The rearrangement links TRBV7-2 to TRBJ1-6, with unresolved D. CDR3 size: 15 residues. CDR1 and CDR2 (germline): SGHTA, FQGNSA. CDR3 DNA: TGTGCCAGCAGCTTAAACACAGTTGGTAATTCCCCCCTCCACTTT. Amino acids: CASSLNTVGNSPLHF.

The chain is built from TRBV27 and TRBJ2-3; 8 bases match TRBD1. Looked up from germline, CDR1 is MNHEY and CDR2 is SMNVEV (reference sequence). After removal of 5 bases from V and 4 bases from J, the junction contained 11 bases not matched to a gene. This CDR3 has 16 residues. DNA for the CDR3: TGTGCCAGCAGTATGGGACAGGTCTTTGTTTCAGATACGCAGTATTTT. Translating it yields CASSMGQVFVSDTQYF.

This clone was observed once. The chain combines TRBV29-1 with TRBJ1-2; D not certain. Trimming shortened V by 3 bases and J by 1 base, and 6 bases separated the two germline ends. The germline V gene encodes CDR1 SQVTM and CDR2 ANQGSEA. The CDR3 loop spans 12 amino acids. The CDR3 spells CSVDRINYGYTF. Written as DNA, the CDR3 is TGCAGCGTTGACAGAATTAACTATGGCTACACCTTC.

The CDR3 sequence is CASSQPGQRNTEAFF. Here the CDR3 DNA reads TGCGCCAGCAGCCAACCGGGACAGAGAAACACTGAAGCTTTCTTT. The chain uses TRBV4-1 and TRBJ1-1; TRBD1 agrees at 7 bases. The CDR3 has 15 amino acids. The V gene end was trimmed by 2 bases and the J gene end by 2 bases; junction bases not matched to a gene: 5. CDR1 and CDR2 (germline): MGHRA, YSYEKL.

This rearrangement joins TRBV6-1 to TRBJ2-7, with TRBD1 matching 9 bases. V shed 6 bases and J 2 bases; nucleotides not matched to a gene: 5. Germline CDR1 is MNHNS and CDR2 is SASEGT. The CDR3 spans 14 residues. CDR3 loop: CASSRQGGPYEQYF. CDR3 nucleotide sequence: TGTGCCAGCAGCAGACAGGGGGGCCCCTACGAGCAGTACTTC.

V usage is TRBV19 and J usage is TRBJ2-1, with 7 bases aligning to TRBD2. This CDR3 has 13 residues. In germline, CDR1 is LNHDA, CDR2 SQIVND (reference sequence). Germline trimming cut 1 base from V and 9 bases from J; bases unmatched to any gene: 3. The CDR3 bases are TGTGCCAGTAGTATAGGGCGACTAGCTGAGCAGTTCTTC. As protein: CASSIGRLAEQFF.

The gene calls are TRBV6-5 and TRBJ2-3, with D possibly matching TRBD2 (6 bases). Germline V gives CDR1 MNHEY, CDR2 SVGAGI. V lost 7 bases and J 5 bases, leaving 13 bases between the germline ends. This CDR3 is built from 13 residues. In nucleotides, the CDR3 is TGTGCCAGCATAGGAGGGGCTAGAGATACGCAGTATTTT. This translates into CASIGGARDTQYF.

V is TRBV7-6 and J is TRBJ2-2; D unresolved. The germline V gene has CDR1 SGHVS and CDR2 FNYEAQ. This CDR3 comprises 16 residues. Deletions cut 2 bases from V and 2 bases from J, with 12 bases between. The CDR3 sequence: CASSLTTHSNTGELFF. In nucleotides, the CDR3 is TGTGCCAGCAGCTTAACCACTCACTCTAACACCGGGGAGCTGTTTTTT.

The chain has TRBV2 and TRBJ2-2, with 8 bases fitting TRBD2. Per the germline V gene, CDR1 is SNHLY and CDR2 is FYNNEI. The CDR3 covers 14 residues. V trimming: 6 bases; J trimming: 6 bases; junction bases outside the gene matches: 6. The DNA of the CDR3 is TGTGCCAGCAGGGGGGCTAGCGGGCCCGGGGAGCTGTTTTTT. Protein sequence: CASRGASGPGELFF.

This clone turned up a few times. This rearrangement joins TRBV5-8 to TRBJ1-2, with 11 bases that match TRBD1. Losses at the gene ends were 4 bases for V and 3 bases for J; bases not matched to a gene: 5. CDR1 and CDR2 from the germline V gene are SGHTS and YDEGEE. The CDR3 is 15 amino acids. The CDR3 protein is CASSPRTGGYYGYTF. In DNA form, the CDR3 reads TGTGCCAGCAGCCCTCGGACAGGGGGCTACTATGGCTACACCTTC.

This chain connects TRBV18 to TRBJ2-1; 7 bases are shared with TRBD1. Per germline, CDR1 KGHSH and CDR2 LQKENI. Trimming took 3 bases from V and 2 from J; bases not matched to a gene: 4. CDR3 length: 15 amino acids. CDR3 DNA: TGTGCCAGCTCACCCAGCCAGGGGGCCTACAATGAGCAGTTCTTC. Protein sequence: CASSPSQGAYNEQFF.

This clone has a single count. The chain employs TRBV10-3 and TRBJ2-1; 8 bases align to TRBD1. CDR3 size: 15 residues. The germline V gene encodes CDR1 ENHRY and CDR2 SYGVKD. With V trimmed by 2 bases and J by 4 bases, 4 bases remained unmatched. CDR3 region: CAISESRGLYNEQFF. The CDR3 region has the DNA TGTGCCATCAGTGAGAGCAGGGGGCTATACAATGAGCAGTTCTTC.

The V call is TRBV7-9, the J call TRBJ2-5; a possible D gene is TRBD1 (5 bases). The CDR3 is made up of 14 amino acids. V shed 0 bases and J shed 2 bases, with 7 bases lying between them. Germline CDR1 and CDR2: SEHNR and FQNEAQ (reference sequence). CDR3 sequence: CASSLAAGQETQYF. The DNA of the CDR3 is TGTGCCAGCAGCTTAGCGGCAGGGCAAGAGACCCAGTACTTC.

This rearrangement joins TRBV7-6 to TRBJ1-1; 7 bases agree with TRBD1. This CDR3 has 15 residues. The junction had 5 bases not matched to a gene; V was cut back by 1 base and J by 3 bases. Germline lookup yields CDR1 SGHVS and CDR2 FNYEAQ. The CDR3 nucleotides are TGTGCCAGCAGCTTAGGTCACAGGGGAGACACTGAAGCTTTCTTT. Translating it yields CASSLGHRGDTEAFF.